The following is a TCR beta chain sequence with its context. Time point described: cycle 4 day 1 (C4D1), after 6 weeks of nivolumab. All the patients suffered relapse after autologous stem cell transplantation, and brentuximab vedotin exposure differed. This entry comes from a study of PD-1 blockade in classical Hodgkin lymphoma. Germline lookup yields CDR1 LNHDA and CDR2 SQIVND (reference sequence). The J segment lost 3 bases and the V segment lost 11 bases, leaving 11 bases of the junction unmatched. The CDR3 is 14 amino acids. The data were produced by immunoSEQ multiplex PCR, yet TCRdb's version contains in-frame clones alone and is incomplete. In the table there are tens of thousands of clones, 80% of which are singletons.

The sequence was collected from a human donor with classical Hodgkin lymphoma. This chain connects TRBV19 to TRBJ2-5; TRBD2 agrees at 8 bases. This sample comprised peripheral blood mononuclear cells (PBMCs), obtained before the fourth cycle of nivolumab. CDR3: CASGGVYSEETQYF. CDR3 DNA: TGTGCCTCGGGGGGGGTGTACTCCGAAGAGACCCAGTACTTC. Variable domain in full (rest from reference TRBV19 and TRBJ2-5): DGGITQSPKYLFRKEGQNVTLSCEQNLNHDAMYWYRQDPGQGLRLIYYSQIVNDFQKGDIAEGYSVSREKKESFPLTVTSAQKNPTAFYLCASGGVYSEETQYFGPGTRLLVL.